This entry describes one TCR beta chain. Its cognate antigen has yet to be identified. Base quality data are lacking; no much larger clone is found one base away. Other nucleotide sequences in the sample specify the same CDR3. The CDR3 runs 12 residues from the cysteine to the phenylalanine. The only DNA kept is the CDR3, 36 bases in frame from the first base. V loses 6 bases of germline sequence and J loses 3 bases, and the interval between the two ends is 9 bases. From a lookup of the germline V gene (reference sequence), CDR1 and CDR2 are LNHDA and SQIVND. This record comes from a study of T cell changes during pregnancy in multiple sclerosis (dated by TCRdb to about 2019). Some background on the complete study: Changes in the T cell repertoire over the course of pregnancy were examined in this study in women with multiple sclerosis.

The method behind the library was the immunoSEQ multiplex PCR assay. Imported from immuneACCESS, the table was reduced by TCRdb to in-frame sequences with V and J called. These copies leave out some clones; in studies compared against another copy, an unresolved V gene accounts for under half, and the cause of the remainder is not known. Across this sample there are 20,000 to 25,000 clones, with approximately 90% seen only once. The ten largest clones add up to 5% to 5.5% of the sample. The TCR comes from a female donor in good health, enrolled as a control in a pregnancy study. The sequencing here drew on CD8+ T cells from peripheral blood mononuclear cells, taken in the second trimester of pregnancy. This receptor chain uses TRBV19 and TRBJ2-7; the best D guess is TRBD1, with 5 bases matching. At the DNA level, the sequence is TGTGCCAGTAGCCCTGACAGCTACGAGCAGTACTTC. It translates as CASSPDSYEQYF.